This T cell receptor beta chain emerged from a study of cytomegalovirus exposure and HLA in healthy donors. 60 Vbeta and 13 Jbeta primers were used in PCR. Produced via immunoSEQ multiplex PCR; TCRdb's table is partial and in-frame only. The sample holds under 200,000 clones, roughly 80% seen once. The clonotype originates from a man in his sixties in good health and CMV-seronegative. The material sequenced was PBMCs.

CDR3 nucleotide sequence: TGTGCCAGCAGCTTTAGCGGGAGGGCCGTGCCACATGAGCAGTTCTTC. Protein: CASSFSGRAVPHEQFF. The chain links TRBV5-5 to TRBJ2-1; 11 nucleotides align to TRBD2. CDR3 size: 16 residues. Unmatched junction bases numbered 9, after V lost 2 bases and J lost 8 bases. The germline V gene encodes CDR1 SGHKS and CDR2 YYEKEE (reference sequence).